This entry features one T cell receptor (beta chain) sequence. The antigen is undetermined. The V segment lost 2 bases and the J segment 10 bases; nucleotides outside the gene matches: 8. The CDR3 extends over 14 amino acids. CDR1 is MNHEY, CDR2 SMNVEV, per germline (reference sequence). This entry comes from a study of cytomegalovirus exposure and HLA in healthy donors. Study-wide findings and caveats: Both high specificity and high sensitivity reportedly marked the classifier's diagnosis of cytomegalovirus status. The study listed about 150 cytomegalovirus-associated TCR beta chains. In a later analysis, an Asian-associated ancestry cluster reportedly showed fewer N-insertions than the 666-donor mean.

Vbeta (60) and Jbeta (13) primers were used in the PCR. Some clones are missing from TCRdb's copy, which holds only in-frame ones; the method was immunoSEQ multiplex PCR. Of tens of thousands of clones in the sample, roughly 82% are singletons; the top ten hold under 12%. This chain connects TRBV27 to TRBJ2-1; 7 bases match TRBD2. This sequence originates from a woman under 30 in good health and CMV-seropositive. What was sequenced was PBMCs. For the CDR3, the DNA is TGTGCCAGCAGTTTACGGGAACTAGCGCCGGAGCAGTTCTTC. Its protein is CASSLRELAPEQFF.